This TCR beta chain originates from a study of CD8+ T cells in alopecia areata. The germline V and J ends were trimmed by 8 bases and 5 bases, with 13 bases remaining between them. This CDR3 is built from 12 residues. Per germline, CDR1 SGHVS and CDR2 FQNEAQ. RNA extraction and reverse transcription yielded cDNA as sequencing template. This table comes from immunoSEQ multiplex PCR, and its TCRdb copy is limited to in-frame clones, with some not included. The sample holds approximately 100,000 clones, about 61% seen once. Indicated treatment: oral pan-JAK inhibitor, 5-10 mg twice daily. The clonotype was recovered from a human donor with alopecia areata. The sample here was CD8+ T cells sorted from blood, taken at approximately week 60, from a patient treated with tofacitinib. The V call is TRBV7-8, the J call TRBJ2-7; D possibly corresponds to TRBD1 (6 bases). The DNA of the CDR3 is TGTGCCAGCCACGGGACATCCCACGAGCAGTACTTC. This gives the protein CASHGTSHEQYF.